These 4 T cell receptor beta chains were sequenced from one sample in a study of cytotoxic CD8 clonotypes in ibrutinib-treated CLL. Method: immunoSEQ multiplex PCR; TCRdb's copy keeps in-frame clones and lacks some. This table holds roughly 220,000 clones, roughly three quarters found once. Sequencing was performed on PBMCs, taken after 12 months of ibrutinib treatment. These receptors all stem from a human donor with chronic lymphocytic leukemia.

This clone occurred once. CDR3 loop: CASSQASGSYNEQFF. The CDR3 DNA reads TGTGCCAGCAGCCAGGCTTCAGGCTCCTACAATGAGCAGTTCTTC. V usage is TRBV14 and J usage is TRBJ2-1; D is undetermined. V was cut by 3 bases and J by 0 bases, with 9 bases left in between. The CDR3 is 15 amino acids. Germline V gene data show CDR1 as SGHDN and CDR2 as FVKESK.

The chain recombines TRBV9 with TRBJ2-1; TRBD2 matches 8 bases. The J segment lost 8 bases and the V segment lost 0 bases, leaving 7 bases of the junction unmatched. This CDR3 comprises 15 residues. Germline values: CDR1 SGDLS, CDR2 YYNGEE. CDR3 residues: CASSVAGGALYEQFF. The CDR3 DNA reads as TGTGCCAGCAGCGTAGCCGGGGGGGCTTTGTATGAGCAGTTCTTC. The full variable domain, in which reference TRBV9 and TRBJ2-1 provide the parts outside the CDR3, is DSGVTQTPKHLITATGQRVTLRCSPRSGDLSVYWYQQSLDQGLQFLIQYYNGEERAKGNILERFSAQQFPDLHSELNLSSLELGDSALYFCASSVAGGALYEQFFGPGTRLTVL.

The chain joins TRBV5-8 to TRBJ2-5, with 7 bases that match TRBD2. Germline CDR1 SGHTS, CDR2 YDEGEE. This CDR3 has 15 amino acids. The junction had 7 bases not matched to a gene; V was cut back by 4 bases and J by 1 base. The CDR3 here is CASSLRDYVQETQYF. DNA for the CDR3: TGTGCCAGCAGCCTCCGGGACTACGTCCAAGAGACCCAGTACTTC. Full variable domain (outside the CDR3, taken from reference TRBV5-8 and TRBJ2-5): EAGVTQSPTHLIKTRGQQATLRCSPISGHTSVYWYQQALGLGLQFLLWYDEGEERNRGNFPPRFSGRQFPNYSSELNVNALELEDSALYLCASSLRDYVQETQYFGPGTRLLVL.

In this sample, this clone turned up once. V gene TRBV19 combines with J gene TRBJ2-7; 9 bases are a match to TRBD1. The germline V gene encodes CDR1 LNHDA and CDR2 SQIVND (reference sequence). Trimming took 9 bases from V and 3 from J; bases not matched to a gene: 12. CDR3 length: 15 amino acids. This CDR3 is CASQKPGTGIYEQYF. The CDR3 coding sequence is TGTGCCAGCCAAAAGCCCGGGACAGGGATCTACGAGCAGTACTTC.